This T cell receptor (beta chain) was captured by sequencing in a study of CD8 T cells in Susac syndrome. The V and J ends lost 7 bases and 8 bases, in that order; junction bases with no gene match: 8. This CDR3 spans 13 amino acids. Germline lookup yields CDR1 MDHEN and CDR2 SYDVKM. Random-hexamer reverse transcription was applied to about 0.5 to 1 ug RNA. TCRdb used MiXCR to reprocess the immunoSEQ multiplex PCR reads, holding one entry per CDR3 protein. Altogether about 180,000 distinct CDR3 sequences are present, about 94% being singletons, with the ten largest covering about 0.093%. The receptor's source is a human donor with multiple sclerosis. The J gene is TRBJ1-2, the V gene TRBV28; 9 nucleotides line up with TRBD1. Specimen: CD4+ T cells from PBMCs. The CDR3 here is CASTDTGGRGYTF. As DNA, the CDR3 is TGTGCCAGCACCGACACAGGGGGCAGGGGCTACACCTTC.